The present T cell receptor beta chain was sequenced within a study of cytomegalovirus exposure and HLA in healthy donors. As to this clone: The antigen remains unidentified.

Germline V lookup: CDR1 LNHNV, CDR2 YYDKDF (reference sequence). The CDR3 totals 15 residues. Germline trimming cut 2 bases from V and 6 bases from J; bases unmatched to any gene: 5. Data came from immunoSEQ multiplex PCR; TCRdb stores just in-frame clones and leaves some out. Seen here are about 200,000 clones, 80% to 90% observed once, and the top ten hold 13%. General study findings and limits: One later analysis, an examination of the roughly 130 validation repertoires, found that first-cohort TCR clusters tended to co-occur in them.

The chain is built from TRBV15 and TRBJ1-5; TRBD1 matches 9 bases. The sequenced sample consisted of PBMCs. The clonotype comes from a woman in her 30s in good health and CMV-seropositive. Here the CDR3 DNA reads TGTGCCACCAGCAGATCTGGGACAGGGAGTCAGCCCCAGCATTTT. This codes for CATSRSGTGSQPQHF.